The subject of this entry is one TCR beta chain. The sample originates from a study of blood T cell repertoires in COVID-19. About the research overall: Sources were T cells, B-cell-depleted T cells, or PBMCs; the material itself was cDNA or gDNA.

Per the original methods: Estimated nucleated cell counts came from reference gene primer amplification. Only in-frame clones appear in the TCRdb table, and some are missing; sequencing was by immunoSEQ multiplex PCR. V, J and clone size derive from that table, while D and trimming were established from the DNA sequence. The sample gives around 140,000 clones, about 87% of which show up once; 35% to 50% is in the top ten. The germline V gene has CDR1 LGHNT and CDR2 FRNRAP. V was cut by 3 bases and J by 4 bases, with 13 bases left in between. This CDR3 spans 16 amino acids. This receptor was obtained from a human donor in a cohort sampled during active COVID-19. Input material: peripheral blood. This rearrangement joins TRBV12-5 to TRBJ2-6; possibly TRBD2 for D (6 bases). CDR3 sequence: CASGFSPRGGANVLTF. CDR3 in DNA: TGTGCTAGTGGTTTTAGCCCCCGGGGGGGGGCCAACGTCCTGACTTTC.